One sample yielded the 6 T cell receptor beta chains listed below, sequenced in a study of cytomegalovirus exposure and HLA in healthy donors. PCR involved 60 Vbeta and 13 Jbeta primers. Data came from immunoSEQ multiplex PCR; TCRdb stores just in-frame clones and leaves some out. This sample has 150,000 or so clones, with roughly 80% found just once. The sample was PBMCs. The receptors originated from a man aged 35 to 55 in good health and CMV-seropositive.

V usage is TRBV6-6 and J usage is TRBJ2-5, with D possibly TRBD2 on 6 matching bases. Germline-derived CDR1 and CDR2 are MNHNY and SVGAGI (reference sequence). Trimming stripped 6 bases from V and 2 bases from J, with 13 bases between. The CDR3 is made up of 14 amino acids. The CDR3: CASRRDLQQETQYF. Here the CDR3 DNA reads TGTGCCAGCAGGCGGGACTTACAACAAGAGACCCAGTACTTC.

The chain joins TRBV28 to TRBJ2-7; D ambiguous. This CDR3 is 14 amino acids long. CDR1 is MDHEN, CDR2 SYDVKM, per germline. V was clipped by 3 bases and J by 7 bases, with 16 bases between them. The chain's CDR3 is CASSFFSGAMEQYF. The CDR3 coding sequence is TGTGCCAGCAGTTTTTTCAGTGGAGCGATGGAGCAGTACTTC.

The gene calls are TRBV6-5 and TRBJ2-3, with D unclear. This CDR3 is 12 amino acids long. Looked up from germline, CDR1 is MNHEY and CDR2 is SVGAGI. Trimming removed 5 bases from V and 4 bases from J, with 7 bases in between. CDR3 nucleotides: TGTGCCAGCAGTCAAAGCGCAGATACGCAGTATTTT. As protein: CASSQSADTQYF.

The rearrangement uses TRBV2 and TRBJ2-1; TRBD2 aligns across 8 bases. The J segment lost 4 bases and the V segment lost 6 bases, leaving 5 bases of the junction unmatched. Per germline, CDR1 SNHLY and CDR2 FYNNEI. The CDR3 is 14 amino acids. The CDR3 loop reads CASRYIAGYNEQFF. The CDR3 bases are TGTGCCAGCAGATATATAGCGGGGTACAATGAGCAGTTCTTC.

The V call is TRBV30, the J call TRBJ2-4; D might be TRBD2 (6 bases). V dropped 5 bases and J dropped 0 bases, with 14 bases sitting between them. This CDR3 is 15 amino acids long. Germline V gives CDR1 GTSNPN, CDR2 SVGIG (reference sequence). The DNA for the CDR3 is TGTGCCTGGGAGGATAGCGGTGTAGCCAAAAACATTCAGTACTTC. Translation: CAWEDSGVAKNIQYF. The full variable domain, its missing parts supplied by reference TRBV30 and TRBJ2-4, is SQTIHQWPATLVQPVGSPLSLECTVEGTSNPNLYWYRQAAGRGLQLLFYSVGIGQISSEVPQNLSASRPQDRQFILSSKKLLLSDSGFYLCAWEDSGVAKNIQYFGAGTRLSVL.

V gene TRBV30 combines with J gene TRBJ2-3; perhaps TRBD1 as D (5 bases). The ends were cut back, 0 bases at V and 11 bases at J, with 12 bases in the middle. CDR1 and CDR2 (germline): GTSNPN, SVGIG (reference sequence). There are 12 residues in the CDR3. CDR3 loop: CAWSVNRKLQYF. The CDR3 nucleotides are TGTGCCTGGAGTGTGAACAGGAAATTGCAGTATTTT.